The 15 T cell receptor beta chains reported below all come from one sample, sequenced in a study of OX40 agonist ivuxolimab in advanced cancers. Generated by immunoSEQ multiplex PCR, the TCRdb table keeps only in-frame clones and is missing some. Altogether about 90,000 clones are present, roughly 88% being singletons, with the ten largest covering 0.33%. Here the sequenced sample was CD4+ or CD8+ T cells sorted from blood, taken in a trial of the OX40 agonist ivuxolimab. The receptors were sampled from an adult with an advanced solid tumor such as melanoma, head and neck, liver or kidney cancer.

The chain couples TRBV28 to TRBJ2-7; 7 bases line up with TRBD2. V shed 2 bases, J shed 3 bases, and the junction held 7 bases outside the gene matches. Germline lookup yields CDR1 MDHEN and CDR2 SYDVKM. The CDR3 runs to 15 residues. The CDR3 DNA reads as TGTGCCAGCAGTTTAGCGGCTAGCGGAGGCTACGAGCAGTACTTC. Amino acids: CASSLAASGGYEQYF.

This chain connects TRBV28 to TRBJ2-7; TRBD2 agrees at 8 bases. The CDR3 extends over 13 amino acids. Per the germline V gene, CDR1 is MDHEN and CDR2 is SYDVKM. Trimming at V came to 5 bases and at J to 2 bases, leaving 2 bases not matched to a gene. The CDR3 nucleotides read TGTGCCAGCAGTCTAGCGGGCCCCTACGAGCAGTACTTC. The encoded protein is CASSLAGPYEQYF.

J is TRBJ2-2 and V is TRBV4-3; 11 bases are a match to TRBD2. The trim removed 0 bases at V and 4 bases at J, leaving 10 bases unmatched. This CDR3 has 19 amino acids. From germline, CDR1 is LGHNA and CDR2 YSLEER. The CDR3 loop is CASSQDFPSGRPGTGELFF. CDR3 nucleotides: TGCGCCAGCAGCCAAGATTTTCCTAGCGGGAGGCCCGGCACCGGGGAGCTGTTTTTT.

This clone was counted only a few times. The genes are TRBV11-2 and TRBJ1-2; D possibly corresponds to TRBD1 (6 bases). The V end was cut by 4 bases, the J end by 4 bases, with 16 bases between. CDR3 length: 15 residues. The V gene's germline CDR1 is SGHAT and CDR2 FQNNGV. CDR3 sequence (DNA): TGTGCCAGCAGCTCGGCCGGGACACCCGGCTATGGCTACACCTTC. This gives the protein CASSSAGTPGYGYTF.

Only one count was recorded for this clone. The chain combines TRBV2 with TRBJ1-5; a possible D gene is TRBD1 (5 bases). Between the trimmed V and J ends, which lost 5 bases and 0 bases, there was a span of 17 bases. The CDR3 loop spans 17 amino acids. The germline V gene encodes CDR1 SNHLY and CDR2 FYNNEI. CDR3 in DNA: TGTGCCAGCAGTAGGGCACTGGGGGGTTATAGCAATCAGCCCCAGCATTTT. The encoded protein is CASSRALGGYSNQPQHF.

The table lists this clone with a count of one. The genes are TRBV28 and TRBJ1-5, with D possibly matching TRBD1 (5 bases). Germline values: CDR1 MDHEN, CDR2 SYDVKM. V shed 2 bases and J shed 2 bases, with 13 bases lying between them. The CDR3 spans 16 residues. DNA of the CDR3: TGTGCCAGCAGTTTAGCCCCGGCAGGGCGCAATCAGCCCCAGCATTTT. Protein: CASSLAPAGRNQPQHF.

The CDR3 spells CASRSSGRAQNEQFF. The CDR3 DNA reads TGTGCCAGCAGATCCAGCGGGAGGGCCCAGAATGAGCAGTTCTTC. The chain joins TRBV7-2 to TRBJ2-1, with 10 nucleotides matching TRBD2. The junction had 9 bases not matched to a gene; V was cut back by 6 bases and J by 7 bases. Germline V lookup: CDR1 SGHTA, CDR2 FQGNSA. CDR3 size: 15 residues.

The chain employs TRBV27 and TRBJ1-5; perhaps TRBD1 as D (5 bases). CDR1 and CDR2 (germline): MNHEY, SMNVEV (reference sequence). This CDR3 has 15 residues. The ends were cut back, 6 bases at V and 6 bases at J, with 18 bases in the middle. The CDR3 is CASRSWFGDGQPQHF. The CDR3 DNA reads TGTGCCAGCAGGTCTTGGTTCGGGGACGGTCAGCCCCAGCATTTT.

The V call is TRBV5-6, the J call TRBJ2-1, with 7 bases that match TRBD2. CDR3 length: 15 amino acids. Germline V lookup: CDR1 SGHDT, CDR2 YYEEEE. The V gene end was trimmed by 1 base and the J gene end by 4 bases; junction bases not matched to a gene: 5. The CDR3 sequence: CASSLLAEPYNEQFF. The DNA for the CDR3 is TGTGCCAGCAGCTTGCTAGCGGAACCTTACAATGAGCAGTTCTTC.

The chain carries TRBV9 and TRBJ2-7, with TRBD1 matching 10 bases. Germline assignment: CDR1 SGDLS and CDR2 YYNGEE. V shed 0 bases and J 4 bases; nucleotides not matched to a gene: 4. The CDR3 runs 15 residues. CDR3 DNA: TGTGCCAGCAGCGTAGAAGGACAGGGGGGGTACGAGCAGTACTTC. It codes for CASSVEGQGGYEQYF.

The table lists this clone with a count of one. The chain has TRBV5-6 and TRBJ1-2; D remains unclear. Germline CDR1 reads SGHDT; CDR2 reads YYEEEE. V was clipped by 4 bases and J by 4 bases, with 14 bases between them. The CDR3 totals 14 residues. CDR3 loop: CASSASGAAYGYTF. The CDR3 nucleotides are TGTGCCAGCAGCGCATCGGGAGCAGCCTATGGCTACACCTTC.

This sequence joins TRBV4-2 and TRBJ1-1; D not resolved. The V and J ends lost 2 bases and 1 base respectively, with 11 bases between them. Germline lookup yields CDR1 LGHNA and CDR2 YNFKEQ. The CDR3 runs 15 residues. The DNA for the CDR3 is TGTGCCAGCAGCCAAATGGGAGGAGGGAACACTGAAGCTTTCTTT. Protein: CASSQMGGGNTEAFF.

For the CDR3, the DNA is TGTGCCTGGAGTGTATATGGGGACAGGGGCGGAGGCTACACCTTC. It translates to CAWSVYGDRGGGYTF. The chain has TRBV30 and TRBJ1-2, with 10 bases matching TRBD1. The V and J ends lost 0 bases and 8 bases, in that order; junction bases with no gene match: 9. CDR3 length: 15 residues. CDR1 is GTSNPN, CDR2 SVGIG, per germline (reference sequence). Full variable domain (rest looked up from reference TRBV30 and TRBJ1-2): SQTIHQWPATLVQPVGSPLSLECTVEGTSNPNLYWYRQAAGRGLQLLFYSVGIGQISSEVPQNLSASRPQDRQFILSSKKLLLSDSGFYLCAWSVYGDRGGGYTFGSGTRLTVV.

V gene TRBV29-1 combines with J gene TRBJ2-4, with unresolved D. The germline V and J ends were trimmed by 7 bases and 8 bases, with 24 bases remaining between them. The CDR3 is 15 amino acids. Per germline, CDR1 SQVTM and CDR2 ANQGSEA. CDR3 coding DNA: TGCAGCGCCCGACCCCCCCCTCCAATAGGAGACATTCAGTACTTC. Translation: CSARPPPPIGDIQYF.

Here the CDR3 DNA reads TGTGCCAGCAGACAGACAGCCTACGAGCAGTACTTC. Translating it yields CASRQTAYEQYF. V is TRBV28 and J is TRBJ2-7; a weak D match, TRBD1 (5 bases). Germline V gives CDR1 MDHEN, CDR2 SYDVKM. This CDR3 has 12 amino acids. Trimming shortened V by 6 bases and J by 2 bases, and 8 bases separated the two germline ends.